This TCR beta chain emerged from a study of cytomegalovirus exposure and HLA in healthy donors. General observations from the study: Using the classifier, cytomegalovirus status was reportedly diagnosed with high specificity and sensitivity. A list of approximately 150 TCR beta chains associated with cytomegalovirus was given.

Generated by immunoSEQ multiplex PCR, the TCRdb table keeps only in-frame clones and is missing some. The sample yields approximately 270,000 clones, 86% seen once. The donors were part of the validation cohort of 120 subjects. That cohort was separate from the first cohort, which comprised fewer than 800 subjects. This clone came up once. The antigen remains unidentified. CDR3 length equals 14 residues. Germline CDR1 reads SGHRS; CDR2 reads YFSETQ. Trimming removed 6 bases at V and 1 base at J, with 10 bases between. The V gene is TRBV5-1, the J gene TRBJ2-2, with D possibly TRBD2 on 5 matching bases. This receptor was identified in a woman younger than 30 in good health and CMV-seronegative. Sample: PBMCs. The CDR3 is CASMSGMNTGELFF. In nucleotides, the CDR3 is TGCGCCAGCATGTCGGGGATGAACACCGGGGAGCTGTTTTTT.